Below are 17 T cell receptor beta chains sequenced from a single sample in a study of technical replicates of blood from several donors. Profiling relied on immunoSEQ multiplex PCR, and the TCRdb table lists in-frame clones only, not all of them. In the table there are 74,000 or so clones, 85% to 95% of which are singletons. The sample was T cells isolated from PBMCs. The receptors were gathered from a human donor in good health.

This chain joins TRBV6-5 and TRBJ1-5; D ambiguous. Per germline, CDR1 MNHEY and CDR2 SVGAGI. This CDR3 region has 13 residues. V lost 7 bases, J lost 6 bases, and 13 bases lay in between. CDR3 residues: CASIEKFSQPQHF. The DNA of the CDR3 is TGTGCCAGCATAGAGAAGTTTTCTCAGCCCCAGCATTTT.

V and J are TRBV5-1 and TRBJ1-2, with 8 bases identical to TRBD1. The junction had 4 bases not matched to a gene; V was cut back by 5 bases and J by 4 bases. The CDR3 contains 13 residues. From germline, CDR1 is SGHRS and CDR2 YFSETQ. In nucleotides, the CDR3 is TGCGCCAGCAGACAGGGGGGAGTCTATGGCTACACCTTC. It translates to CASRQGGVYGYTF.

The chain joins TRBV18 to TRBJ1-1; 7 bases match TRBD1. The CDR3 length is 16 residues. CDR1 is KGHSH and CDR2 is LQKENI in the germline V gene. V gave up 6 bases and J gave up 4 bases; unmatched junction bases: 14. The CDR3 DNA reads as TGTGCCAGCTCCCCTAACGCACAGGGGACGATCACTGAAGCTTTCTTT. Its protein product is CASSPNAQGTITEAFF. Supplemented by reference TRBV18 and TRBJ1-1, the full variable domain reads NAGVMQNPRHLVRRRGQEARLRCSPMKGHSHVYWYRQLPEEGLKFMVYLQKENIIDESGMPKERFSAEFPKEGPSILRIQQVVRGDSAAYFCASSPNAQGTITEAFFGQGTRLTVV.

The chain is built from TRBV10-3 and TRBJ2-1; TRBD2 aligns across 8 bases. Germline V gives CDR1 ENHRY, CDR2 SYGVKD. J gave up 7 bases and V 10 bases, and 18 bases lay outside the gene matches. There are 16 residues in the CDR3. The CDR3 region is CASPRPGSSGSNEQFF. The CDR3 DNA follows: TGTGCCAGCCCAAGGCCGGGGTCTAGCGGGTCTAATGAGCAGTTCTTC.

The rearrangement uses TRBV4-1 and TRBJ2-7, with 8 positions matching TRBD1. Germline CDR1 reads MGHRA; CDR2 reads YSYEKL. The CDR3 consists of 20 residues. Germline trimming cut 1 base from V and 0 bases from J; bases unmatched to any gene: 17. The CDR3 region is CASSQAPGQAISGGSYEQYF. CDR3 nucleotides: TGCGCCAGCAGCCAAGCCCCGGGACAGGCTATATCGGGCGGCTCCTACGAGCAGTACTTC.

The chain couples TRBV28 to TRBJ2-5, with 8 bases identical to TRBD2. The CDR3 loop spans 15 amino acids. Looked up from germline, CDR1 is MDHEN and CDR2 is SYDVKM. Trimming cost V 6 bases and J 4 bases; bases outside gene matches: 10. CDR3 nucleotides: TGTGCCAGCAGAACTACCGGGACTAGGGTAGAGACCCAGTACTTC. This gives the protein CASRTTGTRVETQYF.

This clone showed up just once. DNA of the CDR3: TGTGCCAGCAGCCCTAGCTGGGTGGCAGATACGCAGTATTTT. It specifies CASSPSWVADTQYF. The J gene is TRBJ2-3, the V gene TRBV14; tentative D call: TRBD2 (5 bases). Germline assignment: CDR1 SGHDN and CDR2 FVKESK. The CDR3 has 14 residues. Between the trimmed V and J ends, which lost 4 bases and 4 bases, there was a span of 12 bases.

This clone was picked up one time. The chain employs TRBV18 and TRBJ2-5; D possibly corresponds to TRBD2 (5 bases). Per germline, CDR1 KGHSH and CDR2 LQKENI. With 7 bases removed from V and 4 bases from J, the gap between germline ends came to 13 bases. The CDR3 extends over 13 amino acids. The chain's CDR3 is CASFPGSGETQYF. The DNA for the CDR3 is TGTGCCAGCTTTCCGGGGTCGGGAGAGACCCAGTACTTC.

The CDR3 here is CASSAWSAGSYNEQFF. CDR3 nucleotides: TGTGCCAGCAGCGCCTGGTCCGCGGGAAGCTACAATGAGCAGTTCTTC. The chain uses TRBV7-9 and TRBJ2-1; D might be TRBD2 (6 bases). The CDR3 contains 16 residues. CDR1 is SEHNR, CDR2 FQNEAQ, per germline (reference sequence). V dropped 5 bases and J dropped 3 bases, with 17 bases sitting between them.

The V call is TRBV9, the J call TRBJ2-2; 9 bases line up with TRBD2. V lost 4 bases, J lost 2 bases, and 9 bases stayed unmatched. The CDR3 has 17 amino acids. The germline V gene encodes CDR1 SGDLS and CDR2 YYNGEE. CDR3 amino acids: CASSLKLAGYNTGELFF. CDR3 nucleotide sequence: TGTGCCAGCAGCTTAAAACTAGCGGGTTATAACACCGGGGAGCTGTTTTTT.

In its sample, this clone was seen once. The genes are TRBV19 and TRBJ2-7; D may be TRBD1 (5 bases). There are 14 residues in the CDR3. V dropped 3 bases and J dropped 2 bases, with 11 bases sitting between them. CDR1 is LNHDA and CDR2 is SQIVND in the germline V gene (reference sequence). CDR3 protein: CASSIQGRAYEQYF. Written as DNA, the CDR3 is TGTGCCAGTAGTATTCAGGGAAGGGCCTACGAGCAGTACTTC.

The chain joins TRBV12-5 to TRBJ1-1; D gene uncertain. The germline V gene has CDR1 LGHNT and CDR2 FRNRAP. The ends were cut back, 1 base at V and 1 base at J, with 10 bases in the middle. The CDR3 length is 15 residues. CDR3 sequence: CASGLAPNRNTEAFF. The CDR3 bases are TGTGCTAGTGGTTTGGCCCCTAATAGGAACACTGAAGCTTTCTTT.

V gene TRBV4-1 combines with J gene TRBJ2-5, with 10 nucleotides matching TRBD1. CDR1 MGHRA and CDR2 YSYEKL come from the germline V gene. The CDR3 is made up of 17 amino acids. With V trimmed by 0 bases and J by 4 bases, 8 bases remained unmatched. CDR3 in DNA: TGCGCCAGCAGCCAAGACAATCTGGACAGGGGGGGAGAGACCCAGTACTTC. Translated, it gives CASSQDNLDRGGETQYF.

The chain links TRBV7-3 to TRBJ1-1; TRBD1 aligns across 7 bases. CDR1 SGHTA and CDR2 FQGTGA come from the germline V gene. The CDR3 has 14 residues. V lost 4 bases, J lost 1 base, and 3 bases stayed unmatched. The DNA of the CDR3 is TGTGCCAGCAGCTCCGGACAGGCGAACACTGAAGCTTTCTTT. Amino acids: CASSSGQANTEAFF.

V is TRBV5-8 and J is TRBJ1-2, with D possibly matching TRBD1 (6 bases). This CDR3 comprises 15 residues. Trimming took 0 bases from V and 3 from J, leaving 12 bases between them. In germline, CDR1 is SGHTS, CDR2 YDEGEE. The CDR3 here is CASSLVPGGYYGYTF. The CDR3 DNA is TGTGCCAGCAGCTTGGTCCCTGGGGGCTACTATGGCTACACCTTC.

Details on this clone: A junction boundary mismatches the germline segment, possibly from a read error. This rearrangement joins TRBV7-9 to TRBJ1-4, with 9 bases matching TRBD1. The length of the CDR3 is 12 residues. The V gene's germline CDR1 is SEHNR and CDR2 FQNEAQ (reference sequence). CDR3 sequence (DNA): TGTGCCAGCAGCCCTCACTCCCGGGACAGGGTTTTT. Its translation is CASSPHSRDRVF.

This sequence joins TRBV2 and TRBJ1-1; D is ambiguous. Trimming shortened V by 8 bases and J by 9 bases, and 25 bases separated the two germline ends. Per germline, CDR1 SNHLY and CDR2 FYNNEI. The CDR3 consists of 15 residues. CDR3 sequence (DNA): TGTGCCAGCCGAGAATTCCACGAAGAAACAGTTAAAGCTTTCTTT. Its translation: CASREFHEETVKAFF.